This T cell receptor beta chain was identified in a study of T cell changes during pregnancy in multiple sclerosis. This table comes from immunoSEQ multiplex PCR, and its TCRdb copy is limited to in-frame clones, with some not included. The top ten clones hold more than 0.25% of a sample with under 55,000 clones, around 94% of them seen once. The CDR3 consists of 13 residues. CDR1 SEHNR and CDR2 FQNEAQ come from the germline V gene (reference sequence). V gave up 3 bases and J gave up 4 bases, with 9 bases separating them. The chain links TRBV7-9 to TRBJ1-1; D gene ambiguous. Sequencing used CD4+ T cells from peripheral blood mononuclear cells, obtained in the third trimester of pregnancy. This sequence originates from a female donor with multiple sclerosis, enrolled in a pregnancy study. The CDR3 nucleotides read TGTGCCAGCAGCTTCGAGCTTTCCACTGAAGCTTTCTTT. It codes for CASSFELSTEAFF.